This T cell receptor beta chain was documented in a study of regulatory T cells in long-lasting Graves disease. Study observations and caveats: The study found TRBV28, TRBJ1-2 and TRBJ2-5 favored in persistent disease. Accuracy was possibly reduced by small sample size.

Looked up from germline, CDR1 is SNHLY and CDR2 is FYNNEI. V was clipped by 5 bases and J by 4 bases; unmatched bases: 4. This CDR3 region has 13 residues. Arm-PCR with iRepertoire HTBI primers amplified the CDR3 regions for these TCR beta libraries. One entry per CDR3 protein results from TCRdb running MiXCR on the multiplex PCR reads. The table lists hundreds of thousands of distinct CDR3 sequences, 20% to 25% of them singletons. Regarding time point: persistent/refractory GD, antithyroid drugs over 5 years with positive TRAb. RNA from PBMCs was the source of the TCR library. Many counts were recorded for this clonotype. Its antigen is not known.

Specimen: peripheral blood mononuclear cells (PBMCs), collected when the disease was refractory, from a patient treated with antithyroid drugs. The sequence derives from a female donor with Graves disease. V and J are TRBV2 and TRBJ2-5; TRBD1 aligns across 7 bases. CDR3 in amino acids: CASSTTGLETQYF. The CDR3 DNA reads as TGTGCCAGCAGTACGACAGGGTTAGAGACCCAGTACTTC.